This T cell receptor (beta chain) was recorded in a study of monozygotic twins with cystic fibrosis. Study-wide results and caveats: Monozygotic CF twin pairs shared significantly more nucleotide-identical clonotypes than unrelated CF individuals did. The repertoire was suggested to be naive-dominated, clonality median roughly 0.0093. V usage most resembled the co-twin in 13 of 16 pairs.

The CDR3 is 15 residues long. CDR1 is SNHLY, CDR2 FYNNEI, per germline. V shed 8 bases and J shed 9 bases, with 23 bases lying between them. For this clone: Antigen unknown.

Generated by immunoSEQ multiplex PCR, the TCRdb table keeps only in-frame clones and is missing some. Among around 30,000 clones listed, roughly 90% were seen once. What was sequenced was blood. The chain carries TRBV2 and TRBJ1-5, with a tentative D call TRBD1 (6 bases). The origin of this receptor is a girl aged 2 to 10 with cystic fibrosis. CDR3 sequence: CASFPSAGARLPQHF. CDR3 nucleotide sequence: TGTGCCAGCTTCCCCTCCGCAGGGGCCAGGCTGCCCCAGCATTTT.